This TCR beta chain came from a study of blood T cell repertoires in COVID-19. Study information: Italy, Spain and the United States were the sources of the convalescent and acute COVID-19 samples. Nucleic acid was either cDNA or gDNA, and it came from T cells, B-cell-depleted T cells, or PBMCs.

Authors' methods: Nucleated cell number was recorded as an estimate derived from reference gene primer amplification. Libraries were prepared by immunoSEQ multiplex PCR; TCRdb keeps only in-frame clonotypes and omits some of them. V and J calls plus clone size are reproduced from that table; the DNA served to infer D and trimming. The table includes 150,000 to 200,000 clones, roughly 80% detected once. The trim removed 8 bases at V and 7 bases at J, leaving 12 bases unmatched. Germline V gene lookup returns CDR1 MDHEN and CDR2 SYDVKM. The CDR3 extends over 14 amino acids. This chain joins TRBV28 and TRBJ2-7; 9 bases agree with TRBD1. This sequence originates from a man aged 70 or older with acute or convalescent COVID-19. The sequenced sample consisted of peripheral blood. DNA of the CDR3: TGTGCCAGCGAGACGGGACAGGGTCTGAAGGAGCAGTACTTC. Translated: CASETGQGLKEQYF.